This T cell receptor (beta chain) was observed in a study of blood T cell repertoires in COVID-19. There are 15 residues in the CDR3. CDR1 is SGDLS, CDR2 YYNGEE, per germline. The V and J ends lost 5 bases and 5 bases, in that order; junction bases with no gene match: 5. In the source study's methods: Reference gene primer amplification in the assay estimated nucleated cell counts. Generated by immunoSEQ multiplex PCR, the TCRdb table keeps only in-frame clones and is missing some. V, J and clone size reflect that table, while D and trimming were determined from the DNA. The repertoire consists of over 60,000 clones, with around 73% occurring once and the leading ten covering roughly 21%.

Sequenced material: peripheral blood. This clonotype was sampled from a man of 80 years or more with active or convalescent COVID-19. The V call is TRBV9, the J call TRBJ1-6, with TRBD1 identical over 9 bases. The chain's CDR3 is CASRGQGSNNSPLHF. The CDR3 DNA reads TGTGCCAGCAGGGGACAGGGCAGTAATAATTCACCCCTCCACTTT.